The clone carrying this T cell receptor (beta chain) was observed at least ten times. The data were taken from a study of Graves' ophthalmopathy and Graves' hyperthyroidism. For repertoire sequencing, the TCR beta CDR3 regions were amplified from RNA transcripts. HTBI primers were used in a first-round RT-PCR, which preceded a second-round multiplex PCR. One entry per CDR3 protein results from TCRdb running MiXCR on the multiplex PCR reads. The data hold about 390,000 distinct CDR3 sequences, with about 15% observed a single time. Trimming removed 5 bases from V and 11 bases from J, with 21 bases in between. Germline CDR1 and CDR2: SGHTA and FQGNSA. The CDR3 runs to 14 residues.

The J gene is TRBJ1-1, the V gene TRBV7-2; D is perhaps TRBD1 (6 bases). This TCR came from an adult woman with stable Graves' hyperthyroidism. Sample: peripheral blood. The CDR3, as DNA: TGTGCCAGCAGCCCGCACGCAGGGGTCTTGCAGGCTTTCTTT. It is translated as CASSPHAGVLQAFF.